One sample yielded the 3 T cell receptor beta chains listed below, sequenced in a study of identical twins. TCRdb used MiXCR to reprocess the 5' RACE reads, holding one entry per CDR3 protein. Of fewer than 500,000 distinct CDR3 sequences listed, around an eighth are singletons. These data are also associated with another study on yellow fever vaccine responses in identical twins.

The sequenced material came from CD4+ T cells sorted from blood. These receptors were taken from a woman younger than 30 in good health.

The gene calls are TRBV4-2 and TRBJ2-3; D may be TRBD1 (6 bases). Germline CDR1 reads LGHNA; CDR2 reads YNFKEQ. The CDR3 spans 18 residues. V lost 0 bases, J lost 0 bases, and 16 bases lay in between. The CDR3 sequence is CASSQDSVIGGSTDTQYF. CDR3 nucleotides: TGTGCCAGCAGCCAAGATTCCGTTATAGGGGGAAGCACAGATACGCAGTATTTT.

This clonotype was found a few times. CDR3 loop: CAWSPRGGVQETQYF. The CDR3 DNA reads TGTGCCTGGAGTCCGAGGGGGGGCGTACAAGAGACCCAGTACTTC. The chain uses TRBV30 and TRBJ2-5, with a tentative D call TRBD2 (7 bases). Trimming removed 2 bases at V and 2 bases at J, with 15 bases between. Looked up from germline, CDR1 is GTSNPN and CDR2 is SVGIG (reference sequence). The CDR3 is made up of 15 amino acids.

The V call is TRBV4-3, the J call TRBJ2-4, with 7 bases fitting TRBD1. J lost 0 bases, V lost 0 bases, and 11 bases had no gene match. The CDR3 sequence is 19 residues long. CDR1 is LGHNA, CDR2 YSLEER, per germline. CDR3 sequence reads: CASSQERLGGQAAKNIQYF. DNA for the CDR3: TGCGCCAGCAGCCAAGAGCGGTTGGGTGGACAGGCAGCCAAAAACATTCAGTACTTC.